These 25 T cell receptor beta chains were sequenced from one sample in a study of blood T cell repertoires in COVID-19. Some clones are missing from TCRdb's copy, which holds only in-frame ones; the method was immunoSEQ multiplex PCR. The profile shows around 400,000 clones, about four fifths of them singletons. Sequenced sample: PBMCs or T cells enriched from blood (not recorded which). The receptors were sampled from a woman aged 50 to 60 who had recovered from COVID-19.

The chain recombines TRBV19 with TRBJ1-5, with TRBD1 identical over 8 bases. The V gene's germline CDR1 is LNHDA and CDR2 SQIVND (reference sequence). The CDR3 loop spans 15 amino acids. V lost 7 bases, J lost 3 bases, and 8 bases stayed unmatched. The CDR3 protein is CASKTSTGVNQPQHF. CDR3 DNA: TGTGCCAGTAAGACTTCGACAGGGGTCAATCAGCCCCAGCATTTT.

The rearrangement joins TRBV9 to TRBJ1-1; D may be TRBD1 (6 bases). Trimming took off 4 bases at V and 1 base at J, with 11 bases between the two ends. The CDR3 totals 14 residues. Germline values: CDR1 SGDLS, CDR2 YYNGEE. CDR3 protein: CASSPQGWNTEAFF. The CDR3 DNA sequence: TGTGCCAGCAGCCCGCAGGGGTGGAACACTGAAGCTTTCTTT.

The chain joins TRBV14 to TRBJ2-6, with 10 bases that match TRBD1. The CDR3 loop spans 20 amino acids. The germline gives CDR1 SGHDN, CDR2 FVKESK. V dropped 3 bases and J dropped 1; count of bases not matched to a gene: 12. The CDR3 is CASSHRSGTGANSGANVLTF. CDR3 nucleotides: TGTGCCAGCAGCCATAGATCCGGGACAGGGGCGAATTCTGGGGCCAACGTCCTGACTTTC.

This chain uses TRBV5-1 with TRBJ1-5; TRBD1 matches 10 bases. Germline trimming cut 0 bases from V and 2 bases from J; bases unmatched to any gene: 5. The CDR3 spans 17 residues. Germline V gene data show CDR1 as SGHRS and CDR2 as YFSETQ. CDR3 nucleotides: TGCGCCAGCAGCTTGGGTACCGGGACAGGGGGCAATCAGCCCCAGCATTTT. This sequence encodes CASSLGTGTGGNQPQHF.

The count of this clone is one. V and J are TRBV5-1 and TRBJ2-1, with 8 bases identical to TRBD2. Trimming at V came to 4 bases and at J to 7 bases, leaving 10 bases not matched to a gene. Germline CDR1 SGHRS, CDR2 YFSETQ. There are 15 residues in the CDR3. As DNA, the CDR3 is TGCGCCAGCAGCCCCTATATGGGACTAGTGAATGAGCAGTTCTTC. As protein: CASSPYMGLVNEQFF.

V is TRBV4-1 and J is TRBJ2-1, with TRBD1 identical over 8 bases. Looked up from germline, CDR1 is MGHRA and CDR2 is YSYEKL. The J segment lost 4 bases and the V segment lost 6 bases, leaving 11 bases of the junction unmatched. The CDR3 runs 16 residues. The CDR3 region is CASRERPGQVYNEQFF. Written as DNA, the CDR3 is TGCGCCAGCAGAGAGCGTCCGGGACAGGTATACAATGAGCAGTTCTTC.

The chain recombines TRBV2 with TRBJ1-1; perhaps TRBD1 as D (5 bases). V was cut by 6 bases and J by 4 bases, with 9 bases left in between. Germline V gene lookup returns CDR1 SNHLY and CDR2 FYNNEI. The CDR3 is made up of 12 amino acids. This chain's CDR3 is CASSRGVTEAFF. CDR3 sequence (DNA): TGTGCCAGCAGCCGGGGGGTCACTGAAGCTTTCTTT.

The chain recombines TRBV10-3 with TRBJ2-3, with D tentatively TRBD2 (7 bases). CDR3 length: 14 amino acids. Germline loops: CDR1 ENHRY, CDR2 SYGVKD. Trimming cost V 10 bases and J 6 bases, with 20 bases left between them. The CDR3 DNA reads TGTGCCACCGCAGGGGACTCCGGGGGGGATACGCAGTATTTT. Amino acid sequence: CATAGDSGGDTQYF.

This chain joins TRBV6-2 or TRBV6-3 and TRBJ1-4, with no clear D. V lost 6 bases to trimming and J lost 0 bases, with 14 bases between them. The CDR3 covers 16 residues. CDR1 and CDR2 from the germline V gene are MNHEY and SVGEGT. CDR3 residues: CASSPFNLATNEKLFF. The CDR3, as DNA: TGTGCCAGCAGCCCTTTTAACTTGGCAACTAATGAAAAACTGTTTTTT.

The gene calls are TRBV6-6 and TRBJ2-3; D possibly corresponds to TRBD1 (6 bases). The germline CDR1 and CDR2 sequences are MNHNY and SVGAGI (reference sequence). V lost 5 bases and J lost 0, with 9 bases in between. There are 14 residues in the CDR3. The chain's CDR3 is CASSLQGSTDTQYF. Here the CDR3 DNA reads TGTGCCAGCAGTCTACAGGGAAGCACAGATACGCAGTATTTT.

This chain uses TRBV7-8 with TRBJ1-3, with D possibly matching TRBD1 (5 bases). This CDR3 is 15 amino acids long. Trimming cost V 1 base and J 2 bases, with 9 bases left between them. Germline V lookup: CDR1 SGHVS, CDR2 FQNEAQ. Here the CDR3 reads CASSLVGTTGNTIYF. In DNA, the CDR3 is TGTGCCAGCAGCTTAGTAGGGACTACTGGAAACACCATATATTTT.

The chain carries TRBV7-9 and TRBJ1-3; 7 nucleotides match TRBD1. CDR1 and CDR2 (germline): SEHNR, FQNEAQ (reference sequence). With V trimmed by 0 bases and J by 4 bases, 3 bases remained unmatched. CDR3 length: 15 residues. The CDR3 coding sequence is TGTGCCAGCAGCTTAGCTTCGGGACAGGGAAACACCATATATTTT. Translation gives CASSLASGQGNTIYF.

In nucleotides, the CDR3 is TGCGCCAGCAGCGCCTCCGGGACTAGCGGCCAAGAGACCCAGTACTTC. The encoded protein is CASSASGTSGQETQYF. The chain is built from TRBV5-1 and TRBJ2-5; the match to TRBD2 covers 11 bases. V lost 4 bases to trimming and J lost 1 base; unmatched junction nucleotides: 6. CDR3 size: 16 residues. Per germline, CDR1 SGHRS and CDR2 YFSETQ.

This chain uses TRBV9 with TRBJ2-3, with 10 bases fitting TRBD2. The CDR3 is 15 amino acids. The V gene's germline CDR1 is SGDLS and CDR2 YYNGEE. J lost 3 bases, V lost 5 bases, and 6 bases had no gene match. CDR3 sequence reads: CASRLGLAETDTQYF. CDR3 sequence (DNA): TGTGCCAGCAGGCTAGGACTAGCGGAGACAGATACGCAGTATTTT.

The chain recombines TRBV15 with TRBJ1-2; D uncertain. Germline loops: CDR1 LNHNV, CDR2 YYDKDF (reference sequence). This CDR3 has 13 residues. Trimming shortened V by 8 bases and J by 3 bases, and 13 bases separated the two germline ends. CDR3 protein: CATSGRGDYGYTF. CDR3 DNA sequence: TGTGCCACCTCTGGACGGGGTGACTATGGCTACACCTTC.

This chain connects TRBV6-4 to TRBJ1-3, with unresolved D. V lost 3 bases to trimming and J lost 0 bases, with 3 bases between them. CDR3 length: 13 amino acids. Per germline, CDR1 MRHNA and CDR2 SNTAGT. The CDR3: CASSEYSGNTIYF. The DNA for the CDR3 is TGTGCCAGCAGTGAATACTCTGGAAACACCATATATTTT.

This rearrangement joins TRBV14 to TRBJ1-1; TRBD1 aligns across 9 bases. V gave up 1 base and J gave up 10 bases; unmatched junction bases: 4. The length of the CDR3 is 13 residues. Germline-derived CDR1 and CDR2 are SGHDN and FVKESK. CDR3 in amino acids: CASSQAQGARAFF. The CDR3 DNA reads as TGTGCCAGCAGCCAAGCACAGGGGGCTCGAGCTTTCTTT.

The DNA of the CDR3 is TGTGCCAGCAGTGTGGACAGGGCCTTCGTTAACTATGGCTACACCTTC. Amino acid sequence: CASSVDRAFVNYGYTF. The V gene is TRBV6-1, the J gene TRBJ1-2, with 8 bases fitting TRBD1. CDR1 and CDR2 (germline): MNHNS, SASEGT. Unmatched junction bases numbered 8, after V lost 4 bases and J lost 1 base. The CDR3 covers 16 residues.

The rearrangement links TRBV19 to TRBJ1-6, with a weak D call TRBD1 (6 bases). Germline V CDR1 and CDR2: LNHDA, SQIVND (reference sequence). Between the trimmed V and J ends, which lost 0 bases and 7 bases, there was a span of 13 bases. This CDR3 is 16 amino acids long. The CDR3 spells CASSIDLRQGNSPLHF. In DNA, the CDR3 is TGTGCCAGTAGTATAGATCTAAGGCAGGGGAATTCACCCCTCCACTTT.

The chain is built from TRBV3-1 (or the pseudogene TRBV3-2) and TRBJ1-2; D ambiguous. V was trimmed by 3 bases and J by 9 bases, leaving 8 bases between them. This CDR3 contains 11 residues. Germline V gives CDR1 LGHDT, CDR2 YNNKEL (reference sequence). The CDR3 nucleotides read TGTGCCAGCAGCCACCGTGCTAGCTACACCTTC. Its translation: CASSHRASYTF.

The chain uses TRBV7-2 and TRBJ2-1; 7 positions agree with TRBD1. The V and J ends lost 4 bases and 6 bases, in that order; junction bases with no gene match: 6. In germline, CDR1 is SGHTA, CDR2 FQGNSA. CDR3 length equals 14 residues. CDR3: CASSSHRGFNEQFF. CDR3 coding DNA: TGTGCCAGCAGCTCTCACAGGGGATTCAATGAGCAGTTCTTC.

V usage is TRBV30 and J usage is TRBJ2-7; maybe TRBD2 (6 bases). V was cut by 0 bases and J by 7 bases, with 16 bases left in between. This CDR3 region has 14 residues. The germline gives CDR1 GTSNPN, CDR2 SVGIG (reference sequence). CDR3 bases: TGTGCCTGGAGTGTAGGAGGGACCCTGAGGGAGCAGTACTTC. It yields the protein CAWSVGGTLREQYF.

The chain carries TRBV9 and TRBJ1-1; possibly TRBD1 for D (5 bases). The CDR3 extends over 14 amino acids. CDR1 SGDLS and CDR2 YYNGEE come from the germline V gene. The ends were cut back, 4 bases at V and 1 base at J, with 11 bases in the middle. CDR3 in amino acids: CASSTLGQNTEAFF. The CDR3 DNA sequence: TGTGCCAGCAGCACTCTCGGACAGAACACTGAAGCTTTCTTT.

V is TRBV19 and J is TRBJ2-7; TRBD1 agrees at 11 bases. CDR1 and CDR2 from the germline V gene are LNHDA and SQIVND (reference sequence). CDR3 length: 14 residues. Trimming at V came to 5 bases and at J to 4 bases, leaving 4 bases not matched to a gene. This CDR3 is CASSWGTGGYEQYF. The CDR3 nucleotides read TGTGCCAGTAGTTGGGGGACAGGGGGATACGAGCAGTACTTC.

This clone has just a few counts. The V gene is TRBV7-2, the J gene TRBJ1-5; 7 bases map to TRBD1. The V gene end was trimmed by 4 bases and the J gene end by 0 bases; junction bases not matched to a gene: 3. The CDR3 is 15 amino acids. Germline V gene sequence: CDR1 SGHTA, CDR2 FQGNSA. The CDR3 spells CASSSQGDSNQPQHF. The DNA for the CDR3 is TGTGCCAGCAGCTCCCAGGGGGATAGCAATCAGCCCCAGCATTTT.